This T cell receptor beta chain derives from a study of blood T cell repertoires in COVID-19 (dated by TCRdb to the early 2020s). Turning to the overall study: Samples covering the acute and convalescent phases of COVID-19 were provided by collaborators in the United States, Italy and Spain. The prospective study material was composed of cDNA or gDNA derived from T cells, B-cell-depleted T cells, or PBMCs. Samples came from the ongoing ImmuneRACE study (first 160 participants) plus 1,254 subjects from 6 global collaborators. A freely available public database, intended as a resource for researchers studying the immune response to SARS-CoV-2, is where the repertoires were released. A de-identified subject ID, COVID-19 status, age in years and sex were almost always included in the sample metadata. Where HLA class I and class II types were available, the types were taken from metadata supplied by the sample provider, not from assay-based typing. Subjects who had been exposed to COVID-19, were actively infected with it, or had recovered from it provided the deeply sampled blood TCRbeta repertoires that made up the dataset. Here is what the overall study found, with its caveats: The quantity of clinical and demographic metadata differed by source and by participant and was supplied without curation.

TCRbeta CDR3 regions were amplified from genomic DNA using the immunoSEQ Assay, a bias-controlled multiplex PCR. The authors processed their data as follows. Nucleated cell counts per sample were estimated from amplification of reference gene primers within the assay. Sequence reads were collapsed and filtered to measure the absolute abundance of every unique TCRbeta CDR3 rearrangement. For each sample, productive Simpson clonality was calculated as the square root of Simpson's diversity index across productive rearrangements. TCRdb retrieved this table from immuneACCESS and kept in-frame rearrangements only. Not all clones are present; in checked studies, unresolved V genes account for under half, and no reason is known for the remainder. D and trimming were read from the DNA, whereas the V and J calls and clone size are those reported in that table. In all, the sample holds around 200,000 clones, and around 84% of those were seen once. In total, the top ten clones hold 15% to 20% of the sample.

Concerning this clone: Its target antigen remains unknown. No quality values exist for individual bases; no much larger clone is one base distant.

Spanning cysteine to phenylalanine, the CDR3 consists of 18 amino acids. Only CDR3 DNA remains: 54 bases, in frame from the first base. Each collaborating institution followed its own protocols to collect whole blood in K2EDTA tubes. For TCRbeta analysis, collaborators shipped samples in one of three forms: frozen whole blood, isolated PBMCs, or DNA extracted from either of those sample types. This sequence originates from a woman aged 80 or older with active or convalescent COVID-19. Sequenced: peripheral blood. The rearrangement joined TRBV21-1 to TRBJ2-1; TRBD1 reflects the table's D call only, with no check against the DNA. TRBV21-1 is assigned pseudogene status. The CDR3 reads as follows: CASSNGDRPPRNYNEQFF. The sequenced DNA is TGTGCCAGCAGCAACGGGGACAGGCCACCAAGGAACTACAATGAGCAGTTCTTC.